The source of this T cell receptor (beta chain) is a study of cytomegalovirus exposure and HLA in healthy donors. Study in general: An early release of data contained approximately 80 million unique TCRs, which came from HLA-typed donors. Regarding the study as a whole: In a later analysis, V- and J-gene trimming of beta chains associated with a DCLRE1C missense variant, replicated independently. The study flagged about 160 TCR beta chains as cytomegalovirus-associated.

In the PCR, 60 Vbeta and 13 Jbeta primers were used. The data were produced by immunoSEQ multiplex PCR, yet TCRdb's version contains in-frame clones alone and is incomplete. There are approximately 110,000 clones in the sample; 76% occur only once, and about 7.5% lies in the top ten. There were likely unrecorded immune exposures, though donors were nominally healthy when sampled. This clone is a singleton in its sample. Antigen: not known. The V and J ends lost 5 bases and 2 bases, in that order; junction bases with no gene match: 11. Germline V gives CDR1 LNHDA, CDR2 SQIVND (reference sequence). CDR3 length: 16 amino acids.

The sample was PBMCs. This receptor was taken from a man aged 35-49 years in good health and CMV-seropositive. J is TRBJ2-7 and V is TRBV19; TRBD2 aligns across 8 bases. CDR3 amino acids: CASSPLLERGTYEQYF. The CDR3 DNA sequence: TGTGCCAGTAGTCCTCTCCTAGAGCGGGGGACCTACGAGCAGTACTTC.